The 30 T cell receptor beta chains below were found in one sample sequenced in a study of shared clonotypes between healthy human individuals. Generated by immunoSEQ multiplex PCR, the TCRdb table keeps only in-frame clones and is missing some. The table shows around 2.1 million clones, with approximately 96% occurring only once. Sequencing used naive CD4+ T cells sorted from blood. Subset in this sample: CD45RA+ positively selected. The receptors derive from a man aged 18 to 29 in good health.

This clone was detected only once. This chain joins TRBV30 and TRBJ2-5; 7 positions match TRBD1. V lost 4 bases and J lost 0; bases outside the gene matches: 8. CDR1 GTSNPN and CDR2 SVGIG come from the germline V gene (reference sequence). This CDR3 spans 15 amino acids. The DNA of the CDR3 is TGTGCCTGGAATCCGGGGACAGCGTACCAAGAGACCCAGTACTTC. It codes for CAWNPGTAYQETQYF.

The rearrangement links TRBV10-1 to TRBJ2-3, with 8 bases fitting TRBD2. In germline, CDR1 is WNHNN, CDR2 SYGVQD (reference sequence). V lost 0 bases and J lost 6; bases outside the gene matches: 8. The CDR3 runs to 16 residues. CDR3 protein: CASSESGGGPLDTQYF. CDR3 coding DNA: TGCGCCAGCAGTGAGTCCGGCGGGGGGCCCCTGGATACGCAGTATTTT.

This clone was detected only once. This chain uses TRBV6-6 with TRBJ1-6; D unclear. From germline, CDR1 is MNHNY and CDR2 SVGAGI (reference sequence). The CDR3 is 15 amino acids. V shed 2 bases and J shed 4 bases, with 9 bases lying between them. The CDR3 sequence: CASSYGRKYNSPLHF. DNA for the CDR3: TGTGCCAGCAGTTACGGGCGGAAATATAATTCACCCCTCCACTTT.

CDR3 nucleotides: TGCGCCAGCACCCTAGCCACTAGCGGGATCTACAATGAGCAGTTCTTC. Residues: CASTLATSGIYNEQFF. The chain has TRBV4-1 and TRBJ2-1; 10 bases line up with TRBD2. The CDR3 has 16 residues. From germline, CDR1 is MGHRA and CDR2 YSYEKL. The junction had 9 bases not matched to a gene; V was cut back by 7 bases and J by 3 bases.

The gene calls are TRBV7-2 and TRBJ2-1, with 10 bases that match TRBD2. V lost 6 bases, J lost 6 bases, and 8 bases stayed unmatched. This CDR3 is built from 15 residues. The V gene's germline CDR1 is SGHTA and CDR2 FQGNSA. CDR3 protein: CASRESGRAPNEQFF. DNA for the CDR3: TGTGCCAGCAGGGAAAGCGGGAGGGCCCCCAATGAGCAGTTCTTC. The full variable domain, with the rest looked up from reference TRBV7-2 and TRBJ2-1, is GAGVSQSPSNKVTEKGKDVELRCDPISGHTALYWYRQSLGQGLEFLIYFQGNSAPDKSGLPSDRFSAERTGGSVSTLTIQRTQQEDSAVYLCASRESGRAPNEQFFGPGTRLTVL.

This chain connects TRBV28 to TRBJ1-2; 11 positions match TRBD1. The CDR3 sequence is 14 residues long. J gave up 4 bases and V 8 bases, and 6 bases lay outside the gene matches. Germline V gene data show CDR1 as MDHEN and CDR2 as SYDVKM. This chain's CDR3 is CASGGTGGAYGYTF. The DNA of the CDR3 is TGTGCCAGCGGGGGGACAGGGGGAGCCTATGGCTACACCTTC.

The V gene is TRBV5-1, the J gene TRBJ1-1; 7 bases fit TRBD1. This CDR3 contains 15 residues. Losses at the gene ends were 2 bases for V and 1 base for J; bases not matched to a gene: 5. Germline-derived CDR1 and CDR2 are SGHRS and YFSETQ. The CDR3 sequence: CASSLSRQGNTEAFF. The CDR3 region has the DNA TGCGCCAGCAGCTTAAGCCGACAGGGGAACACTGAAGCTTTCTTT.

This chain connects TRBV11-2 to TRBJ2-5, with 11 bases that match TRBD2. With V trimmed by 3 bases and J by 4 bases, 4 bases remained unmatched. The germline V gene has CDR1 SGHAT and CDR2 FQNNGV. The CDR3 totals 15 residues. The CDR3 nucleotides read TGTGCCAGCAGCTTTACTAGCGGGAGTGGAGAGACCCAGTACTTC. It translates to CASSFTSGSGETQYF.

This clone was seen just once. The chain has TRBV2 and TRBJ2-7; D is ambiguous. Trimming left V 10 bases short and J 3 bases short, with 16 bases between. Germline values: CDR1 SNHLY, CDR2 FYNNEI. This CDR3 contains 13 residues. The CDR3 DNA reads TGTGCCACCTCAGTGGTGGAGAACTACGAGCAGTACTTC. Protein product: CATSVVENYEQYF. The whole variable domain, filled in from reference TRBV2 and TRBJ2-7, reads EPEVTQTPSHQVTQMGQEVILRCVPISNHLYFYWYRQILGQKVEFLVSFYNNEISEKSEIFDDQFSVERPDGSNFTLKIRSTKLEDSAMYFCATSVVENYEQYFGPGTRLTVT.

The chain carries TRBV6-5 and TRBJ2-7, with D possibly matching TRBD2 (5 bases). This CDR3 region has 15 residues. V was pared by 5 bases and J by 3 bases, with 17 bases between. Germline CDR1 and CDR2: MNHEY and SVGAGI. The CDR3 spells CASSPAMEEGYEQYF. CDR3 bases: TGTGCCAGCAGTCCGGCCATGGAGGAAGGCTACGAGCAGTACTTC.

The gene calls are TRBV27 and TRBJ2-2; 7 bases are a match to TRBD2. Germline CDR1 MNHEY, CDR2 SMNVEV (reference sequence). The CDR3 contains 15 residues. J lost 5 bases, V lost 3 bases, and 6 bases had no gene match. The CDR3 is CASSFGGSKTGELFF. The CDR3 region has the DNA TGTGCCAGCAGTTTCGGCGGGAGTAAAACCGGGGAGCTGTTTTTT.

Worth noting for this clone: This same CDR3 is encoded by further DNA sequences in the sample. This chain connects TRBV2 to TRBJ2-7; unclear D gene. Trimming shortened V by 3 bases and J by 3 bases, and 6 bases separated the two germline ends. Per germline, CDR1 SNHLY and CDR2 FYNNEI. This CDR3 has 12 residues. This CDR3 is CASSERGYEQYF. The CDR3 coding sequence is TGTGCCAGCAGTGAGAGAGGCTACGAGCAGTACTTC.

This chain joins TRBV2 and TRBJ2-2; tentatively, D is TRBD2 (6 bases). CDR3 length equals 13 residues. Trimming took off 5 bases at V and 6 bases at J, with 10 bases between the two ends. The V gene's germline CDR1 is SNHLY and CDR2 FYNNEI. CDR3 DNA: TGTGCCAGCAGTCAAAGCGGGCCCGGGGAGCTGTTTTTT. Translating gives CASSQSGPGELFF.

The chain carries TRBV7-2 and TRBJ2-1; possible D gene TRBD1, 5 bases. The germline CDR1 and CDR2 sequences are SGHTA and FQGNSA. Between the trimmed V and J ends, which lost 5 bases and 8 bases, there was a span of 16 bases. CDR3 length equals 14 residues. This chain's CDR3 is CASSPGRGSYEQFF. CDR3 bases: TGTGCCAGCAGCCCCGGAAGGGGTAGCTATGAGCAGTTCTTC.

V gene TRBV11-1 combines with J gene TRBJ2-5; TRBD1 aligns across 8 bases. CDR3 length: 13 amino acids. CDR1 is SGHAT, CDR2 FQDESV, per germline (reference sequence). V trimming: 5 bases; J trimming: 6 bases; junction bases outside the gene matches: 5. CDR3 amino acids: CASSQDRVQTQYF. CDR3 sequence (DNA): TGTGCCAGCAGCCAGGACAGGGTACAGACCCAGTACTTC.

The chain combines TRBV10-3 with TRBJ1-2; D is unclear. CDR3 size: 13 residues. V was trimmed by 7 bases and J by 0 bases, leaving 9 bases between them. Per the germline V gene, CDR1 is ENHRY and CDR2 is SYGVKD. The CDR3 DNA reads as TGTGCCATCAACCCGTCCACTAACTATGGCTACACCTTC. This codes for CAINPSTNYGYTF.

On this clone: The sample carries other DNA sequences with the same CDR3. The chain recombines TRBV9 with TRBJ2-6; D gene uncertain. The CDR3 sequence is 13 residues long. V was shortened by 1 base and J by 1 base, with 0 bases between the two germline ends. The germline gives CDR1 SGDLS, CDR2 YYNGEE. The CDR3 sequence: CASSVSGANVLTF. Written as DNA, the CDR3 is TGTGCCAGCAGCGTATCTGGGGCCAACGTCCTGACTTTC.

The CDR3 bases are TGTGCCAGCGGTCGGGACACCTTGGGGACCGGGGAGCTGTTTTTT. Translated: CASGRDTLGTGELFF. The V and J genes are TRBV5-4 and TRBJ2-2; TRBD1 might be the D (6 bases). V was pared by 7 bases and J by 5 bases, with 18 bases between. The CDR3 length is 15 residues. The germline gives CDR1 SGHNT, CDR2 YYREEE (reference sequence).

The chain carries TRBV18 and TRBJ1-3; D uncertain. Germline loops: CDR1 KGHSH, CDR2 LQKENI. The CDR3 has 13 residues. V was shortened by 4 bases and J by 4 bases, with 8 bases between the two germline ends. The CDR3 DNA reads as TGTGCCAGCTCACTAGACACGGGAAACACCATATATTTT. Translation gives CASSLDTGNTIYF.

The CDR3 is CASSTRTGNFQETQYF. DNA for the CDR3: TGTGCCAGCAGCACGCGGACAGGGAACTTCCAAGAGACCCAGTACTTC. The J gene is TRBJ2-5, the V gene TRBV7-9; the match to TRBD1 covers 8 bases. This CDR3 spans 16 amino acids. V dropped 5 bases and J dropped 1; count of bases not matched to a gene: 9. Germline V gives CDR1 SEHNR, CDR2 FQNEAQ (reference sequence).

This chain uses TRBV5-6 with TRBJ1-3; D remains ambiguous. This CDR3 is 13 amino acids long. Germline assignment: CDR1 SGHDT and CDR2 YYEEEE. V gave up 5 bases and J gave up 2 bases, with 8 bases separating them. The CDR3 is CASSGQPGNTIYF. The CDR3 coding sequence is TGTGCCAGCAGTGGGCAGCCTGGAAACACCATATATTTT.

The J gene is TRBJ1-4, the V gene TRBV19; unclear D gene. The CDR3 extends over 15 amino acids. The V and J ends lost 4 bases and 7 bases respectively, with 16 bases between them. Germline lookup yields CDR1 LNHDA and CDR2 SQIVND (reference sequence). This CDR3 reads CASSSDPSGSEKLFF. Written as DNA, the CDR3 is TGTGCCAGTAGTAGTGACCCAAGCGGGTCTGAAAAACTGTTTTTT.

This clone was detected a few times. The CDR3 nucleotides read TGTGCCAGCAGTGAGCCGGGACTATTCGATTCACCCCTCCACTTT. Its translation is CASSEPGLFDSPLHF. V gene TRBV25-1 combines with J gene TRBJ1-6; perhaps TRBD1 as D (5 bases). This CDR3 region has 15 residues. The germline V gene has CDR1 MGHDK and CDR2 SYGVNS. V was shortened by 3 bases and J by 8 bases, with 14 bases between the two germline ends. The variable domain in full, with the rest retrieved from reference TRBV25-1 and TRBJ1-6, is EADIYQTPRYLVIGTGKKITLECSQTMGHDKMYWYQQDPGMELHLIHYSYGVNSTEKGDLSSESTVSRIRTEHFPLTLESARPSHTSQYLCASSEPGLFDSPLHFGNGTRLTVT.

This clone was counted a single time. This sequence joins TRBV5-1 and TRBJ2-7; 13 bases agree with TRBD2. There are 13 residues in the CDR3. CDR1 SGHRS and CDR2 YFSETQ come from the germline V gene. The J segment lost 13 bases and the V segment lost 0 bases, leaving 4 bases of the junction unmatched. The CDR3 sequence: CASSLEGLAGTYF. DNA for the CDR3: TGCGCCAGCAGCTTGGAGGGACTAGCGGGAACTTACTTC.

The V and J genes are TRBV6-6 and TRBJ2-7; perhaps TRBD2 as D (6 bases). The germline gives CDR1 MNHNY, CDR2 SVGAGI (reference sequence). The CDR3 spans 16 residues. Trimming took 0 bases from V and 3 from J, leaving 15 bases between them. CDR3 region: CASSYSGGLGGYEQYF. DNA for the CDR3: TGTGCCAGCAGTTACTCCGGAGGGTTGGGGGGCTACGAGCAGTACTTC.

The chain has TRBV6-5 and TRBJ2-5; 15 bases line up with TRBD2. The CDR3 consists of 15 residues. Germline CDR1 reads MNHEY; CDR2 reads SVGAGI. The J segment lost 2 bases and the V segment lost 7 bases, leaving 2 bases of the junction unmatched. CDR3 sequence: CASKGLAGGQETQYF. The CDR3 region has the DNA TGTGCCAGCAAAGGACTAGCGGGGGGGCAAGAGACCCAGTACTTC.

V usage is TRBV9 and J usage is TRBJ2-7, with 11 bases that match TRBD2. J gave up 4 bases and V 4 bases, and 7 bases lay outside the gene matches. The CDR3 sequence is 15 residues long. Germline-derived CDR1 and CDR2 are SGDLS and YYNGEE. The CDR3 reads CASSSGLAGQYEQYF. In DNA form, the CDR3 reads TGTGCCAGCAGCTCCGGACTAGCGGGCCAGTACGAGCAGTACTTC.

This clone was observed a single time. The rearrangement links TRBV4-1 to TRBJ1-4; 11 bases map to TRBD1. This CDR3 comprises 16 residues. The germline CDR1 and CDR2 sequences are MGHRA and YSYEKL. V shed 1 base and J 2 bases; nucleotides not matched to a gene: 0. The CDR3 region has the DNA TGCGCCAGCAGCCAAGGGACAGGGGGCACTAATGAAAAACTGTTTTTT. Encoded protein: CASSQGTGGTNEKLFF.

The V and J genes are TRBV2 and TRBJ2-7, with 10 bases identical to TRBD1. Germline loops: CDR1 SNHLY, CDR2 FYNNEI. The CDR3 runs to 15 residues. The junction had 5 bases not matched to a gene; V was cut back by 6 bases and J by 0 bases. This chain's CDR3 is CASRRTGGNSYEQYF. The CDR3 DNA sequence: TGTGCCAGCAGACGGACAGGGGGGAACTCCTACGAGCAGTACTTC. The full variable domain, completed using reference TRBV2 and TRBJ2-7, is EPEVTQTPSHQVTQMGQEVILRCVPISNHLYFYWYRQILGQKVEFLVSFYNNEISEKSEIFDDQFSVERPDGSNFTLKIRSTKLEDSAMYFCASRRTGGNSYEQYFGPGTRLTVT.

This chain connects TRBV30 to TRBJ2-3, with 10 bases lining up with TRBD2. CDR3 size: 18 residues. Germline assignment: CDR1 GTSNPN and CDR2 SVGIG (reference sequence). J was trimmed by 0 bases and V by 2 bases; bases with no gene match: 11. The CDR3 nucleotides are TGTGCCTGGAGTCCCCTAGCGGGGGCCCTCGACAGCACAGATACGCAGTATTTT. Amino acids: CAWSPLAGALDSTDTQYF. Full variable domain (rest looked up from reference TRBV30 and TRBJ2-3): SQTIHQWPATLVQPVGSPLSLECTVEGTSNPNLYWYRQAAGRGLQLLFYSVGIGQISSEVPQNLSASRPQDRQFILSSKKLLLSDSGFYLCAWSPLAGALDSTDTQYFGPGTRLTVL.